One and the same sample provided the 30 T cell receptor beta chains below, sequenced in a study of cytotoxic CD8 clonotypes in ibrutinib-treated CLL. Only in-frame clones appear in the TCRdb table, and some are missing; sequencing was by immunoSEQ multiplex PCR. Seen here are about 40,000 clones, 68% observed once, and the top ten hold under 8%. The input for sequencing was PBMCs, taken at disease progression, from a patient treated with ibrutinib. The receptors were sampled from a human donor with chronic lymphocytic leukemia.

This clone was seen only a few times. This chain joins TRBV19 and TRBJ2-1, with 10 bases aligning to TRBD2. Per germline, CDR1 LNHDA and CDR2 SQIVND (reference sequence). After removal of 5 bases from V and 0 bases from J, the junction contained 7 bases not matched to a gene. This CDR3 contains 17 residues. CDR3 loop: CASSPGSGGSSYNEQFF. CDR3 nucleotide sequence: TGTGCCAGTAGTCCCGGTAGCGGGGGGAGCTCCTACAATGAGCAGTTCTTC. The whole variable domain, remainder taken from reference TRBV19 and TRBJ2-1, is DGGITQSPKYLFRKEGQNVTLSCEQNLNHDAMYWYRQDPGQGLRLIYYSQIVNDFQKGDIAEGYSVSREKKESFPLTVTSAQKNPTAFYLCASSPGSGGSSYNEQFFGPGTRLTVL.

The chain is built from TRBV7-9 and TRBJ1-4; D is undetermined. The CDR3 covers 12 residues. Trimming removed 2 bases at V and 7 bases at J, with 5 bases between. CDR1 and CDR2 from the germline V gene are SEHNR and FQNEAQ (reference sequence). The DNA of the CDR3 is TGTGCCAGCAGCTTAATGGGTGAAAAACTGTTTTTT. Its translation is CASSLMGEKLFF. The full variable domain, its missing parts supplied by reference TRBV7-9 and TRBJ1-4, is DTGVSQNPRHKITKRGQNVTFRCDPISEHNRLYWYRQTLGQGPEFLTYFQNEAQLEKSRLLSDRFSAERPKGSFSTLEIQRTEQGDSAMYLCASSLMGEKLFFGSGTQLSVL.

V is TRBV2 and J is TRBJ2-1; D possibly uses TRBD1 or TRBD2 (5 bases each). V shed 11 bases and J shed 5 bases, with 13 bases lying between them. The CDR3 sequence is 12 residues long. The V gene's germline CDR1 is SNHLY and CDR2 FYNNEI. This chain's CDR3 is CARGRIHNEQFF. The CDR3 nucleotides are TGTGCCCGGGGCCGGATCCACAATGAGCAGTTCTTC.

The rearrangement links TRBV15 to TRBJ2-7; 13 nucleotides align to TRBD2. The V gene end was trimmed by 4 bases and the J gene end by 2 bases; junction bases not matched to a gene: 2. This CDR3 is built from 15 residues. Germline V gives CDR1 LNHNV, CDR2 YYDKDF (reference sequence). The CDR3 is CATSKGTSGAYEQYF. For the CDR3, the DNA is TGTGCCACCAGCAAGGGGACTAGCGGGGCCTACGAGCAGTACTTC.

This CDR3 is CASSLMPGADNEQFF. The CDR3 region has the DNA TGTGCCAGCAGTTTGATGCCGGGGGCAGACAATGAGCAGTTCTTC. The chain combines TRBV28 with TRBJ2-1; D possibly uses TRBD1 or TRBD2 (6 bases each). The CDR3 has 15 amino acids. Trimming stripped 3 bases from V and 5 bases from J, with 14 bases between. Germline V gene data show CDR1 as MDHEN and CDR2 as SYDVKM.

The CDR3 here is CASSYEASSSAYEQYF. CDR3 nucleotide sequence: TGTGCCAGCAGTTACGAGGCTAGCTCTTCTGCCTACGAGCAGTACTTC. This chain connects TRBV6-5 to TRBJ2-7; weak D call: TRBD2 (5 bases). In germline, CDR1 is MNHEY, CDR2 SVGAGI. The CDR3 runs to 16 residues. The V and J ends lost 2 bases and 2 bases respectively, with 16 bases between them.

The J gene is TRBJ2-1, the V gene TRBV29-1; unclear D gene. The germline V gene has CDR1 SQVTM and CDR2 ANQGSEA. The CDR3 totals 16 residues. Deletions cut 6 bases from V and 0 bases from J, with 18 bases between. The CDR3 nucleotides read TGCAGCGTCGGCTCCCCGGGCTCCGTCTCCTACAATGAGCAGTTCTTC. This sequence encodes CSVGSPGSVSYNEQFF.

V gene TRBV30 combines with J gene TRBJ1-2, with 9 bases fitting TRBD1. There are 17 residues in the CDR3. J was trimmed by 4 bases and V by 1 base; bases with no gene match: 13. Germline lookup yields CDR1 GTSNPN and CDR2 SVGIG (reference sequence). The CDR3 DNA reads TGTGCCTGGAGTGGGGTGGGGACAGGGTATGGTGGCTATGGCTACACCTTC. It translates to CAWSGVGTGYGGYGYTF. Variable domain in full (rest from reference TRBV30 and TRBJ1-2): SQTIHQWPATLVQPVGSPLSLECTVEGTSNPNLYWYRQAAGRGLQLLFYSVGIGQISSEVPQNLSASRPQDRQFILSSKKLLLSDSGFYLCAWSGVGTGYGGYGYTFGSGTRLTVV.

The chain has TRBV19 and TRBJ2-5; 15 bases are shared with TRBD2. The V and J ends lost 4 bases and 4 bases, in that order; junction bases with no gene match: 7. Germline CDR1 LNHDA, CDR2 SQIVND (reference sequence). The CDR3 runs to 17 residues. The CDR3 region is CASSNGLAGGPGETQYF. The CDR3 DNA reads TGTGCCAGTAGTAATGGACTAGCGGGAGGGCCCGGAGAGACCCAGTACTTC.

The chain links TRBV11-3 to TRBJ1-4; D is undetermined. Trimming stripped 2 bases from V and 4 bases from J, with 14 bases between. Germline CDR1 and CDR2: SGHNT and YENEEA. The CDR3 is 16 residues long. CDR3 nucleotides: TGTGCCAGCAGCTTAAAATGGGGAGTGGGTAATGAAAAACTGTTTTTT. Translated, it gives CASSLKWGVGNEKLFF.

V is TRBV7-2 and J is TRBJ2-7; D possibly uses TRBD1 or TRBD2 (5 bases each). V was shortened by 5 bases and J by 3 bases, with 11 bases between the two germline ends. CDR1 and CDR2 (germline): SGHTA, FQGNSA. The CDR3 loop spans 13 amino acids. The CDR3 here is CASSPGTFYEQYF. The CDR3 DNA sequence: TGTGCCAGCAGCCCTGGGACGTTCTACGAGCAGTACTTC.

This clone showed up just a few times. The V call is TRBV5-6, the J call TRBJ1-2, with 9 bases that match TRBD1. CDR3 length equals 15 residues. J was trimmed by 8 bases and V by 5 bases; bases with no gene match: 13. Germline CDR1 is SGHDT and CDR2 is YYEEEE. CDR3 sequence: CASSLAGTGTRGYTF. The CDR3 coding sequence is TGTGCCAGCAGTTTAGCCGGGACAGGGACAAGGGGCTACACCTTC.

This rearrangement joins TRBV28 to TRBJ1-2, with unresolved D. Germline assignment: CDR1 MDHEN and CDR2 SYDVKM. Trimming cost V 2 bases and J 4 bases, with 11 bases left between them. This CDR3 spans 14 amino acids. The CDR3 sequence is CASSLRAGGYGYTF. The DNA for the CDR3 is TGTGCCAGCAGTTTAAGGGCAGGTGGCTATGGCTACACCTTC.

The CDR3 loop reads CASSQDDYNEQFF. In DNA, the CDR3 is TGCGCCAGCAGTCAAGATGACTACAATGAGCAGTTCTTC. V usage is TRBV10-1 and J usage is TRBJ2-1, with D unresolved. This CDR3 has 13 residues. Trimming took off 5 bases at V and 3 bases at J, with 8 bases between the two ends. Germline loops: CDR1 WNHNN, CDR2 SYGVQD (reference sequence).

The chain carries TRBV2 and TRBJ1-2; 9 bases are a match to TRBD1. With V trimmed by 5 bases and J by 2 bases, 6 bases remained unmatched. The length of the CDR3 is 15 residues. Germline V CDR1 and CDR2: SNHLY, FYNNEI. The CDR3 bases are TGTGCCAGCAGTTTCTCCGGGACAGGGAACTATGGCTACACCTTC. Translation: CASSFSGTGNYGYTF.

The CDR3 region is CASSQFVGASATGELFF. Written as DNA, the CDR3 is TGTGCCAGCAGCCAATTTGTTGGGGCGTCCGCCACCGGGGAGCTGTTTTTT. V and J are TRBV5-6 and TRBJ2-2; D possibly corresponds to TRBD1 (5 bases). Germline loops: CDR1 SGHDT, CDR2 YYEEEE. CDR3 length: 17 residues. With 4 bases removed from V and 4 bases from J, the gap between germline ends came to 20 bases. Combining the CDR3 with reference TRBV5-6 and TRBJ2-2 gives the whole variable domain DAGVTQSPTHLIKTRGQQVTLRCSPKSGHDTVSWYQQALGQGPQFIFQYYEEEERQRGNFPDRFSGHQFPNYSSELNVNALLLGDSALYLCASSQFVGASATGELFFGEGSRLTVL.

This clone was seen a single time. Compared with germline, one end of the junction differs, possibly owing to a read error. The J gene is TRBJ2-1, the V gene TRBV30; 11 positions match TRBD2. The CDR3 has 12 residues. The germline V gene encodes CDR1 GTSNPN and CDR2 SVGIG (reference sequence). The CDR3 protein is CAWGWTSGLSLF. The CDR3 DNA reads as TGTGCCTGGGGATGGACTAGCGGGCTATCTCTCTTC. The full variable domain, in which reference TRBV30 and TRBJ2-1 provide the parts outside the CDR3, is SQTIHQWPATLVQPVGSPLSLECTVEGTSNPNLYWYRQAAGRGLQLLFYSVGIGQISSEVPQNLSASRPQDRQFILSSKKLLLSDSGFYLCAWGWTSGLSLFGPGTRLTVL.

This clone was found once. The CDR3 bases are TGTGCCAGCAGCCAAGATATTCGGCAGCAGTACTTC. Encoded protein: CASSQDIRQQYF. The chain couples TRBV14 to TRBJ2-7; D unclear. The CDR3 contains 12 residues. V shed 0 bases and J shed 8 bases, with 8 bases lying between them. Looked up from germline, CDR1 is SGHDN and CDR2 is FVKESK.

The rearrangement uses TRBV4-2 and TRBJ1-2, with 10 bases matching TRBD1. Germline V gene sequence: CDR1 LGHNA, CDR2 YNFKEQ. The CDR3 has 20 amino acids. J gave up 4 bases and V 0 bases, and 17 bases lay outside the gene matches. CDR3: CASSQDARGQGDVHVYGYTF. Here the CDR3 DNA reads TGTGCCAGCAGCCAAGATGCTCGCGGACAGGGGGATGTCCATGTCTATGGCTACACCTTC.

This sequence joins TRBV11-2 and TRBJ2-3; the D gene is possibly TRBD2 (5 bases). Germline V lookup: CDR1 SGHAT, CDR2 FQNNGV. V was shortened by 3 bases and J by 6 bases, with 13 bases between the two germline ends. CDR3 length: 14 amino acids. The chain's CDR3 is CASSLTRVGDTQYF. CDR3 coding DNA: TGTGCCAGCAGCTTGACGAGGGTGGGGGATACGCAGTATTTT.

V usage is TRBV25-1 and J usage is TRBJ2-2; 15 bases fit TRBD2. Germline values: CDR1 MGHDK, CDR2 SYGVNS. This CDR3 is built from 17 residues. The V gene end was trimmed by 5 bases and the J gene end by 6 bases; junction bases not matched to a gene: 7. The CDR3 region is CASSPGLAGGPSGELFF. The CDR3 nucleotides read TGTGCCAGCAGTCCCGGACTAGCGGGAGGGCCTTCCGGGGAGCTGTTTTTT.

The chain combines TRBV14 with TRBJ1-1; 7 positions agree with TRBD1. The J segment lost 1 base and the V segment lost 4 bases, leaving 9 bases of the junction unmatched. Germline CDR1 is SGHDN and CDR2 is FVKESK. The length of the CDR3 is 16 residues. CDR3 coding DNA: TGTGCCAGCAGCCGGCTTACGGGGGACAGGAACACTGAAGCTTTCTTT. As protein: CASSRLTGDRNTEAFF. The whole variable domain, filled in from reference TRBV14 and TRBJ1-1, reads EAGVTQFPSHSVIEKGQTVTLRCDPISGHDNLYWYRRVMGKEIKFLLHFVKESKQDESGMPNNRFLAERTGGTYSTLKVQPAELEDSGVYFCASSRLTGDRNTEAFFGQGTRLTVV.

The V and J genes are TRBV18 and TRBJ2-4; 10 positions match TRBD1. Germline V gene sequence: CDR1 KGHSH, CDR2 LQKENI. Trimming cost V 5 bases and J 5 bases; bases outside gene matches: 6. The CDR3 contains 15 residues. CDR3 sequence reads: CASSSRGTGENIQYF. The DNA of the CDR3 is TGTGCCAGCTCATCAAGGGGGACAGGGGAAAACATTCAGTACTTC.

The chain is built from TRBV30 and TRBJ1-2; D remains ambiguous. CDR3 size: 12 residues. Deletions cut 0 bases from V and 7 bases from J, with 9 bases between. Germline CDR1 GTSNPN, CDR2 SVGIG (reference sequence). The CDR3 here is CAWSVRGTGYTF. CDR3 DNA: TGTGCCTGGAGTGTACGGGGTACTGGCTACACCTTC.

This clone was recorded a few times. The chain couples TRBV7-9 to TRBJ2-7; no clear D. CDR1 is SEHNR and CDR2 is FQNEAQ in the germline V gene (reference sequence). V lost 4 bases and J lost 1, with 8 bases in between. The CDR3 runs 13 residues. CDR3 sequence: CASSYPGSYEQYF. The CDR3 DNA reads as TGTGCCAGCAGCTACCCCGGTTCCTACGAGCAGTACTTC.

This clone was detected only once. The V and J genes are TRBV5-1 and TRBJ2-2, with D perhaps matching TRBD2 (5 bases). The V gene lost 4 bases and the J gene lost 7 bases, with 17 bases spanning the gap. Germline CDR1 SGHRS, CDR2 YFSETQ. This CDR3 is 15 amino acids long. This CDR3 reads CASSLGPGGSGELFF. The CDR3 DNA sequence: TGCGCCAGCAGCCTCGGACCCGGAGGTAGCGGGGAGCTGTTTTTT.

V is TRBV11-2 and J is TRBJ2-7, with unresolved D. The V and J ends lost 5 bases and 1 base respectively, with 12 bases between them. Per germline, CDR1 SGHAT and CDR2 FQNNGV. The CDR3 has 14 residues. The CDR3 spells CASSPSGPSYEQYF. The DNA of the CDR3 is TGTGCCAGCAGCCCGTCCGGGCCGTCCTACGAGCAGTACTTC.

V usage is TRBV4-3 and J usage is TRBJ2-2, with a tentative D call TRBD1 (7 bases). Germline lookup yields CDR1 LGHNA and CDR2 YSLEER. Trimming cost V 1 base and J 0 bases, with 18 bases left between them. This CDR3 has 19 amino acids. The CDR3 region has the DNA TGCGCCAGCAGCCAAGGTTCAACAGGGGACTTCGCGAACACCGGGGAGCTGTTTTTT. It specifies CASSQGSTGDFANTGELFF.

This clone was detected once. V and J are TRBV7-9 and TRBJ2-6, with D possibly matching TRBD2 (6 bases). The ends were cut back, 4 bases at V and 0 bases at J, with 16 bases in the middle. The CDR3 has 18 amino acids. CDR1 and CDR2 (germline): SEHNR, FQNEAQ (reference sequence). The CDR3 here is CASSSPRAGSSGANVLTF. CDR3 bases: TGTGCCAGCAGCTCCCCTAGAGCGGGTAGCTCTGGGGCCAACGTCCTGACTTTC.

The chain has TRBV7-2 and TRBJ2-3; tentatively, D is TRBD1 or TRBD2 (6 bases each). Germline assignment: CDR1 SGHTA and CDR2 FQGNSA. V was cut by 4 bases and J by 3 bases, with 14 bases left in between. This CDR3 contains 15 residues. This chain's CDR3 is CASSSRRGITDTQYF. The DNA of the CDR3 is TGTGCCAGCAGCTCCCGGAGGGGGATAACAGATACGCAGTATTTT.